These 23 T cell receptor beta chains came from one sample sequenced in a study of response to subunit inactivated influenza vaccine. TCRdb reanalysed the RT-PCR reads using MiXCR and keeps one entry per CDR3 protein. Of 500,000 to 550,000 distinct CDR3 sequences in the sample, approximately 22% were seen once. The same sample was also studied in work on T cells expressing NK-cell markers. According to that study: Researchers built TCR beta cDNA using 5'RACE template switching with UMIs.

Sample: CD4+ T cells sorted from PBMCs, taken 11 to 12 days after vaccination. The receptors stem from a man aged 50 to 60 who received an inactivated influenza vaccine.

The rearrangement uses TRBV12-3 or TRBV12-4 and TRBJ1-1, with a weak D call TRBD1 (6 bases). The CDR3 consists of 14 residues. The ends were cut back, 8 bases at V and 5 bases at J, with 18 bases in the middle. The DNA of the CDR3 is TGTGCCAGCGGTTACAGGGACTCGTGGACTGAAGCTTTCTTT. It codes for CASGYRDSWTEAFF.

The chain couples TRBV24-1 to TRBJ2-2; D may be TRBD1 or TRBD2 (5 bases each). This CDR3 comprises 18 residues. The ends were cut back, 3 bases at V and 6 bases at J, with 22 bases in the middle. Germline V lookup: CDR1 KGHDR, CDR2 SFDVKD. The CDR3: CATSDMSGANPSSGELFF. The DNA for the CDR3 is TGTGCCACCAGTGATATGAGTGGGGCCAACCCTAGCTCCGGGGAGCTGTTTTTT.

This clonotype turned up a few times. V gene TRBV2 combines with J gene TRBJ1-1; 8 bases fit TRBD1. With V trimmed by 3 bases and J by 7 bases, 7 bases remained unmatched. This CDR3 spans 14 amino acids. The germline V gene encodes CDR1 SNHLY and CDR2 FYNNEI. Here the CDR3 reads CASSDWQGAREAFF. As DNA, the CDR3 is TGTGCCAGCAGTGACTGGCAGGGGGCGCGTGAAGCTTTCTTT.

The V gene is TRBV4-3, the J gene TRBJ2-4, with 10 bases lining up with TRBD1. Germline V lookup: CDR1 LGHNA, CDR2 YSLEER. Trimming removed 4 bases from V and 6 bases from J; junction bases left unmatched: 12. The CDR3 has 17 residues. Here the CDR3 reads CASSLSQNRDRGNIQYF. Written as DNA, the CDR3 is TGCGCCAGCAGCCTAAGCCAGAACCGGGACAGGGGAAACATTCAGTACTTC.

The chain combines TRBV12-3 or TRBV12-4 with TRBJ2-1, with 7 bases matching TRBD2. The CDR3 consists of 16 residues. After removal of 2 bases from V and 5 bases from J, the junction contained 9 bases not matched to a gene. CDR3 coding DNA: TGTGCCAGCAGTTTATCTCCCTTGCGGGGGAACAATGAGCAGTTCTTC. It specifies CASSLSPLRGNNEQFF.

For this clonotype: An end of the junction does not agree with germline; a read error may underlie this. The CDR3 sequence is CASSLVGAGDTQYF. CDR3 nucleotide sequence: TGTGCTAGCAGCTTAGTAGGGGCAGGAGATACGCAGTATTTT. The chain joins TRBV7-7 to TRBJ2-3; D is possibly TRBD1 (5 bases). This CDR3 spans 14 amino acids. Looked up from germline, CDR1 is SSHAT and CDR2 is FNYEAQ (reference sequence).

This clonotype has only a few counts. The chain employs TRBV20-1 and TRBJ2-5; 10 positions agree with TRBD2. The germline CDR1 and CDR2 sequences are DFQATT and SNEGSKA (reference sequence). J lost 3 bases, V lost 5 bases, and 12 bases had no gene match. This CDR3 is built from 16 residues. CDR3 in amino acids: CSALDFSGGKEETQYF. The CDR3 DNA reads as TGCAGTGCTTTGGACTTTAGCGGGGGGAAAGAAGAGACCCAGTACTTC.

This clonotype has at least ten counts. The rearrangement uses TRBV11-2 and TRBJ2-1; 12 bases line up with TRBD2. The junction had 3 bases not matched to a gene; V was cut back by 5 bases and J by 4 bases. The germline gives CDR1 SGHAT, CDR2 FQNNGV. The CDR3 loop spans 15 amino acids. The CDR3 region is CASSITSGGYNEQFF. The CDR3 DNA sequence: TGTGCCAGCAGCATCACTAGCGGGGGGTACAATGAGCAGTTCTTC.

This clonotype appeared a few times. The V gene is TRBV6-2 or TRBV6-3, the J gene TRBJ2-1, with 7 bases aligning to TRBD2. The V gene end was trimmed by 0 bases and the J gene end by 10 bases; junction bases not matched to a gene: 12. Germline V gene data show CDR1 as MNHEY and CDR2 as SVGEGT. This CDR3 comprises 16 residues. In DNA form, the CDR3 reads TGTGCCAGCAGTTACTCGAAAGCGGGGACGGAAACGGAGCAGTTCTTC. This encodes CASSYSKAGTETEQFF.

For the CDR3, the DNA is TGCGCCAGCAGCTTACAAGGGACTAGCGGGAGGGGCCGCACAGATACGCAGTATTTT. Protein product: CASSLQGTSGRGRTDTQYF. The V gene is TRBV5-1, the J gene TRBJ2-3, with 16 bases fitting TRBD2. CDR3 length equals 19 residues. V dropped 2 bases and J dropped 1; count of bases not matched to a gene: 7. The germline V gene has CDR1 SGHRS and CDR2 YFSETQ.

The V and J genes are TRBV7-3 and TRBJ2-3, with TRBD2 identical over 15 bases. Germline V gives CDR1 SGHTA, CDR2 FQGTGA. The CDR3 runs 18 residues. Trimming removed 5 bases from V and 5 bases from J; junction bases left unmatched: 11. The CDR3 sequence is CASSRAGLAGGSGDTQYF. The CDR3, as DNA: TGTGCCAGCAGCCGAGCCGGACTAGCGGGAGGGTCGGGAGATACGCAGTATTTT.

This chain joins TRBV10-1 and TRBJ2-3; 7 bases agree with TRBD2. V shed 3 bases and J 6 bases; nucleotides not matched to a gene: 12. Germline V gene sequence: CDR1 WNHNN, CDR2 SYGVQD (reference sequence). The CDR3 spans 16 residues. This CDR3 reads CASSEQAGNERDTQYF. Here the CDR3 DNA reads TGCGCCAGCAGTGAACAAGCGGGGAACGAAAGGGATACGCAGTATTTT.

The chain combines TRBV4-3 with TRBJ2-1; 10 nucleotides align to TRBD2. Germline CDR1 LGHNA, CDR2 YSLEER. Unmatched junction bases numbered 10, after V lost 4 bases and J lost 7 bases. The length of the CDR3 is 16 residues. The CDR3 loop reads CASSRQAGGPVNEQFF. For the CDR3, the DNA is TGCGCCAGCAGCCGGCAAGCGGGGGGGCCGGTGAATGAGCAGTTCTTC.

This clonotype was counted between two and nine times. CDR3: CASSTRLAGDNEQFF. CDR3 nucleotides: TGTGCCAGCAGTACAAGACTAGCGGGAGACAATGAGCAGTTCTTC. This chain joins TRBV27 and TRBJ2-1, with 12 bases fitting TRBD2. The CDR3 length is 15 residues. The V gene's germline CDR1 is MNHEY and CDR2 SMNVEV (reference sequence). V lost 5 bases to trimming and J lost 5 bases; unmatched junction nucleotides: 4.

CDR3 region: CASSQDGRRSYGYTF. The DNA of the CDR3 is TGCGCCAGCAGCCAAGACGGCCGGCGGAGTTATGGCTACACCTTC. This rearrangement joins TRBV4-3 to TRBJ1-2; D is unclear. This CDR3 contains 15 residues. With 0 bases removed from V and 5 bases from J, the gap between germline ends came to 13 bases. Germline values: CDR1 LGHNA, CDR2 YSLEER.

The V and J genes are TRBV4-3 and TRBJ1-2, with D hard to call. The CDR3 sequence is 13 residues long. Trimming pared 1 base from V and 5 bases from J, leaving 8 bases between. Germline-derived CDR1 and CDR2 are LGHNA and YSLEER. CDR3 loop: CASSQATDYGYTF. CDR3 bases: TGCGCCAGCAGCCAAGCCACGGATTATGGCTACACCTTC.

The V gene is TRBV10-3, the J gene TRBJ2-7, with D unclear. Per the germline V gene, CDR1 is ENHRY and CDR2 is SYGVKD. The CDR3 runs 12 residues. V lost 10 bases and J 5 bases, leaving 15 bases between the germline ends. CDR3 DNA: TGTGCCACTCACCAGGACGCCCACGAGCAGTACTTC. This translates into CATHQDAHEQYF.

This clonotype appeared a few times. The chain carries TRBV29-1 and TRBJ2-1; D possibly corresponds to TRBD1 (5 bases). V gave up 3 bases and J gave up 2 bases, with 17 bases separating them. CDR1 is SQVTM, CDR2 ANQGSEA, per germline. The CDR3 has 16 residues. CDR3 sequence: CSVDPSSGAAYNEQFF. In nucleotides, the CDR3 is TGCAGCGTTGATCCTTCAAGTGGGGCCGCCTACAATGAGCAGTTCTTC.

The sample holds a few counts of this clonotype. The gene calls are TRBV29-1 and TRBJ1-1, with 8 bases matching TRBD1. Germline CDR1 reads SQVTM; CDR2 reads ANQGSEA. The junction had 8 bases not matched to a gene; V was cut back by 6 bases and J by 11 bases. This CDR3 is 11 amino acids long. The CDR3, as DNA: TGCAGCGTGCAGACAGGGGTAGCTGCTTTCTTT. Translated: CSVQTGVAAFF.

This clonotype occurred a few times. The gene calls are TRBV4-2 and TRBJ1-1; the D gene is possibly TRBD1 (6 bases). The V end was cut by 1 base, the J end by 3 bases, with 6 bases between. Germline V gene sequence: CDR1 LGHNA, CDR2 YNFKEQ. The CDR3 extends over 13 amino acids. The DNA for the CDR3 is TGTGCCAGCAGCCAAGCAGGGGACACTGAAGCTTTCTTT. It codes for CASSQAGDTEAFF.

This clonotype was picked up many times. The chain joins TRBV20-1 to TRBJ1-2; D remains ambiguous. Germline V gene sequence: CDR1 DFQATT, CDR2 SNEGSKA (reference sequence). V dropped 1 base and J dropped 5 bases, with 8 bases sitting between them. This CDR3 has 12 residues. Here the CDR3 reads CSARGQEYGYTF. The CDR3 nucleotides are TGCAGTGCTAGAGGGCAGGAGTATGGCTACACCTTC.

This clonotype was seen a few times. V is TRBV4-3 and J is TRBJ2-2; tentative D call: TRBD1 (5 bases). CDR3 length equals 14 residues. CDR1 and CDR2 from the germline V gene are LGHNA and YSLEER. V lost 1 base and J lost 7, with 10 bases in between. The CDR3 region is CASSQVLDSGELFF. CDR3 coding DNA: TGCGCCAGCAGCCAAGTTCTCGACAGCGGGGAGCTGTTTTTT.

The rearrangement links TRBV30 to TRBJ2-2; 8 bases line up with TRBD2. Germline V gene lookup returns CDR1 GTSNPN and CDR2 SVGIG (reference sequence). The CDR3 is 14 amino acids. V lost 3 bases to trimming and J lost 6 bases; unmatched junction nucleotides: 6. CDR3 region: CAWRRLAIPGELFF. Written as DNA, the CDR3 is TGTGCCTGGAGAAGACTAGCGATACCCGGGGAGCTGTTTTTT. Supplemented by reference TRBV30 and TRBJ2-2, the full variable domain reads SQTIHQWPATLVQPVGSPLSLECTVEGTSNPNLYWYRQAAGRGLQLLFYSVGIGQISSEVPQNLSASRPQDRQFILSSKKLLLSDSGFYLCAWRRLAIPGELFFGEGSRLTVL.